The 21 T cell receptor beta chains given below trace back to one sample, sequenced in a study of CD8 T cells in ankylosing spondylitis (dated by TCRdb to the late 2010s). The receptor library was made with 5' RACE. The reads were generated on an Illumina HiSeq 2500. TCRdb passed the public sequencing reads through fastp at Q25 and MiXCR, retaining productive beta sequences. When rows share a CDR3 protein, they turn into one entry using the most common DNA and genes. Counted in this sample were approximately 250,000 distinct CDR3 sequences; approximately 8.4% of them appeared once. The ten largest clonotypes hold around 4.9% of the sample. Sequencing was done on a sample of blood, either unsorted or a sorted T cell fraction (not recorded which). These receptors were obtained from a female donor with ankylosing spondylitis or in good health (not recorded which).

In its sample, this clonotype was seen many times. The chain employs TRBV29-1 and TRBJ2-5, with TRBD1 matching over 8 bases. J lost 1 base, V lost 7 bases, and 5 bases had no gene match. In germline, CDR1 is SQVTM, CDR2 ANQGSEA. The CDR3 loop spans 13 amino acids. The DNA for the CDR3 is TGCAGCGCTCGGACAGGGCCCCAAGAGACCCAGTACTTC. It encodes CSARTGPQETQYF.

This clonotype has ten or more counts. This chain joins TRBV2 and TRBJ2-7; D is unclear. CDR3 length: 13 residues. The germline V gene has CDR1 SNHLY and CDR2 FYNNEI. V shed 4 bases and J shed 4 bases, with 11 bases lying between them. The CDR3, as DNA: TGTGCCAGCAGTGCTAACCTAGGGTACGAGCAGTACTTC. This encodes CASSANLGYEQYF.

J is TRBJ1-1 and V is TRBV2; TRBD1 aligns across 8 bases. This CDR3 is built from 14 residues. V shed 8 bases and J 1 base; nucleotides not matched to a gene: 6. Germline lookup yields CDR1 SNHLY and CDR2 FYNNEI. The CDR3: CASGETGGNTEAFF. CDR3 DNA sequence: TGTGCCAGCGGGGAAACAGGGGGGAACACTGAAGCTTTCTTT.

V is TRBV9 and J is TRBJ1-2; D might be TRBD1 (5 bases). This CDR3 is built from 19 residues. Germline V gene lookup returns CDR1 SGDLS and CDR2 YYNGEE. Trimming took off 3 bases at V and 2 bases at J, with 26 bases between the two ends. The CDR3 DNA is TGTGCCAGCAGCGGGGTGACGTTTCAGGGCAAAGCATGGAACTATGGCTACACCTTC. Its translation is CASSGVTFQGKAWNYGYTF.

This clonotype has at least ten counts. The CDR3 nucleotides are TGCGCCAGCAGCCCCGGTGTGGGCGTCCCCGGCTACTATGGCTACACCTTC. Amino acid sequence: CASSPGVGVPGYYGYTF. This chain uses TRBV5-1 with TRBJ1-2; D remains unclear. V was shortened by 4 bases and J by 3 bases, with 22 bases between the two germline ends. The CDR3 loop spans 17 amino acids. Germline CDR1 and CDR2: SGHRS and YFSETQ.

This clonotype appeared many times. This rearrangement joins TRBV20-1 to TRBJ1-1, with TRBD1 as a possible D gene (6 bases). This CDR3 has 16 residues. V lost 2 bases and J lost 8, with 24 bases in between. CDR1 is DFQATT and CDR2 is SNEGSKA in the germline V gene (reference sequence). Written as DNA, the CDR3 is TGCAGTGCTAGATATTTCGACGGGGGCCGCCTAGGGGAAGCTTTCTTT. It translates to CSARYFDGGRLGEAFF.

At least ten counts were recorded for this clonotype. The CDR3: CASSQGLGQPAFF. In nucleotides, the CDR3 is TGCGCCAGCAGCCAAGGACTTGGGCAGCCAGCTTTCTTT. J is TRBJ1-1 and V is TRBV4-3; D gene uncertain. The V and J ends lost 1 base and 10 bases respectively, with 13 bases between them. The CDR3 is 13 amino acids. Germline V CDR1 and CDR2: LGHNA, YSLEER.

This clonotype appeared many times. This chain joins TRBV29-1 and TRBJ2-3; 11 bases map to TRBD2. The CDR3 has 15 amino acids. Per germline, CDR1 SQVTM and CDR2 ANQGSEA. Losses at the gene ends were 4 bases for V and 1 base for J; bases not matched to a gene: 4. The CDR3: CSVGVAGGGTDTQYF. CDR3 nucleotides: TGCAGCGTTGGGGTAGCGGGAGGGGGCACAGATACGCAGTATTTT.

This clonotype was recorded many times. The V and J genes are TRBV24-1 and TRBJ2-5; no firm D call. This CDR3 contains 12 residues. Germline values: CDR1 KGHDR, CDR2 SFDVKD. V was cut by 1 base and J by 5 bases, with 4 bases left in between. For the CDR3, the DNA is TGTGCCACCAGTGATTTTGGGGAGACCCAGTACTTC. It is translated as CATSDFGETQYF.

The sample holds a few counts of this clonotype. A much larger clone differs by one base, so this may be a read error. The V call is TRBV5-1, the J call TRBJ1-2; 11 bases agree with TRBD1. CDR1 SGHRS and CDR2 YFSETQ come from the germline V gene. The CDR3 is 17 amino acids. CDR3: CVSSFGQGASLGYGYTF. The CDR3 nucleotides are TGCGTCAGCAGCTTCGGACAGGGGGCTTCGCTTGGCTATGGCTACACCTTC.

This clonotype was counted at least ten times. The CDR3 bases are TGTGCCAGCAGTACCCTACGGGACAGCCCGCTACGCTATGGCTACACCTTC. It yields the protein CASSTLRDSPLRYGYTF. J is TRBJ1-2 and V is TRBV6-1, with 7 bases aligning to TRBD1. There are 17 residues in the CDR3. V shed 5 bases and J 4 bases; nucleotides not matched to a gene: 16. Germline V gives CDR1 MNHNS, CDR2 SASEGT.

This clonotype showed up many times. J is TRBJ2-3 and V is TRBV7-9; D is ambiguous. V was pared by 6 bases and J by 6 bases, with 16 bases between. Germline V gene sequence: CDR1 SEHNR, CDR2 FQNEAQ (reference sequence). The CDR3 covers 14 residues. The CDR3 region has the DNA TGTGCCAGCAGTCGAGACCCCCCTGAGGATACGCAGTATTTT. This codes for CASSRDPPEDTQYF.

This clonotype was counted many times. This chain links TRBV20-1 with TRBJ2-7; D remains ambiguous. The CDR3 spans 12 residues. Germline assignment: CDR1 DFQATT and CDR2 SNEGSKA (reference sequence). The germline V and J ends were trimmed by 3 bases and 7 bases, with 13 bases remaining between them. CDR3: CSASPGTREQYF. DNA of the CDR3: TGCAGTGCTAGTCCAGGTACAAGAGAGCAGTACTTC.

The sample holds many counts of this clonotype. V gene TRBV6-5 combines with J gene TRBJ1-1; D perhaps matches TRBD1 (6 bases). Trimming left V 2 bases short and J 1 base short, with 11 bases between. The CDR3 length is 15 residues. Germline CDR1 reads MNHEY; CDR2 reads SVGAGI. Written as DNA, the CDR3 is TGTGCCAGCAGTTACCCGGGACAAGGGAACACTGAAGCTTTCTTT. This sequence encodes CASSYPGQGNTEAFF.

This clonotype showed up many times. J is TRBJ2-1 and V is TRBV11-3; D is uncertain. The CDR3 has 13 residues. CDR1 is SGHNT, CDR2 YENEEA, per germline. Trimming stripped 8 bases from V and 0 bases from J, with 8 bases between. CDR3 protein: CASGLSSYNEQFF. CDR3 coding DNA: TGTGCCAGCGGGCTGAGCTCCTACAATGAGCAGTTCTTC.

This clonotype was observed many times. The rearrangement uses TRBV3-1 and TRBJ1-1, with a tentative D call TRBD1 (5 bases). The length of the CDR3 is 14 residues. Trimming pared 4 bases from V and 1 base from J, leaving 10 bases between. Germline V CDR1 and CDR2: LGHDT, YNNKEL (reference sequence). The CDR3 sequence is CASSLSTANTEAFF. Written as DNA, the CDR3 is TGTGCCAGCAGCCTATCGACAGCGAACACTGAAGCTTTCTTT.

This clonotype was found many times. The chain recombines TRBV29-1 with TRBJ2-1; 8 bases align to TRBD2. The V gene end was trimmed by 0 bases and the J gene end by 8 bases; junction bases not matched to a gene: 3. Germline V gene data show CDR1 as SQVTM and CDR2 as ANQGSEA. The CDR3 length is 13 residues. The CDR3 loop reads CSVEDPGGYEQFF. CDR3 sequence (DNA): TGCAGCGTTGAAGATCCGGGGGGGTATGAGCAGTTCTTC.

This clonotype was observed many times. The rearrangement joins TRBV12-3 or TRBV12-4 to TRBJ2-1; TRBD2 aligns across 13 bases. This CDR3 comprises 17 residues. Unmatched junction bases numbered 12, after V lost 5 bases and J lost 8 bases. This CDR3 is CASSIRLAGGPPDEQFF. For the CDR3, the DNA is TGTGCCAGCAGTATCCGACTAGCGGGAGGTCCCCCCGATGAGCAGTTCTTC.

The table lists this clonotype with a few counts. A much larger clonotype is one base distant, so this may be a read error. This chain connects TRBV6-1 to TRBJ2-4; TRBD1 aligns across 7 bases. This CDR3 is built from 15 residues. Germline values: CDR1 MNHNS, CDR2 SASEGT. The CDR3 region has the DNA TGTGCCAGCAGAGAAGGGGGCATGGCCAAAAACATTCAGTACTTC. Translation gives CASREGGMAKNIQYF.

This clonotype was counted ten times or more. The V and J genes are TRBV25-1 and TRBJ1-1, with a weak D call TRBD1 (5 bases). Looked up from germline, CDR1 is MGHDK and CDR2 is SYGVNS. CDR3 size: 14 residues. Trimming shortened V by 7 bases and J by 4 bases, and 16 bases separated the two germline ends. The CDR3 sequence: CASTRTPTSTEAFF. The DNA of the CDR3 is TGTGCCAGCACCAGGACACCCACTAGCACTGAAGCTTTCTTT.

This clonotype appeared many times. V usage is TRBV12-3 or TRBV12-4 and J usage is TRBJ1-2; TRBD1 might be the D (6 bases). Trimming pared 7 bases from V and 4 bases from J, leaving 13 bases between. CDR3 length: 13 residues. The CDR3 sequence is CASNRQAGYGYTF. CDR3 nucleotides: TGTGCCAGCAACCGACAGGCCGGCTATGGCTACACCTTC.